A single sample gave rise to the 9 T cell receptor beta chains below, sequenced in a study of shared clonotypes between healthy human individuals. TCRdb's table, derived via immunoSEQ multiplex PCR, lists solely in-frame clones and lacks some. This repertoire shows millions of clones, approximately 95% found once; its top ten account for under 0.45%. The sequenced material came from naive CD4+ T cells from PBMCs. Subset specified: CD45RA+ positively selected. These receptors were taken from a man in his late teens or twenties in good health. Some clones in this sample may be carry-over from other donors' samples.

This rearrangement joins TRBV7-2 to TRBJ1-2, with 8 bases that match TRBD1. Germline CDR1 SGHTA, CDR2 FQGNSA. V was pared by 4 bases and J by 4 bases, with 8 bases of the junction left unmatched. CDR3 length: 15 residues. Written as DNA, the CDR3 is TGTGCCAGCAGCTCCCAGGGGGCCAACGTCTATGGCTACACCTTC. It specifies CASSSQGANVYGYTF. Filled out from reference TRBV7-2 and TRBJ1-2, the complete variable domain reads GAGVSQSPSNKVTEKGKDVELRCDPISGHTALYWYRQSLGQGLEFLIYFQGNSAPDKSGLPSDRFSAERTGGSVSTLTIQRTQQEDSAVYLCASSSQGANVYGYTFGSGTRLTVV.

The rearrangement joins TRBV7-2 to TRBJ1-2; a possible D gene is TRBD1 (5 bases). CDR1 is SGHTA, CDR2 FQGNSA, per germline. The CDR3 is 17 amino acids. The germline V and J ends were trimmed by 1 base and 3 bases, with 18 bases remaining between them. CDR3 loop: CASSLESGPPSYYGYTF. The DNA of the CDR3 is TGTGCCAGCAGCTTAGAGTCGGGGCCGCCGAGTTACTATGGCTACACCTTC.

V gene TRBV7-9 combines with J gene TRBJ2-6; either TRBD1 or TRBD2 may supply D (5 bases each). This CDR3 comprises 17 residues. V gave up 5 bases and J gave up 2 bases, with 16 bases separating them. Germline-derived CDR1 and CDR2 are SEHNR and FQNEAQ (reference sequence). This CDR3 reads CASSPAPGRTGANVLTF. CDR3 nucleotides: TGTGCCAGCAGCCCCGCCCCGGGGCGCACTGGGGCCAACGTCCTGACTTTC.

This rearrangement joins TRBV10-3 to TRBJ2-7; the match to TRBD2 covers 7 bases. This CDR3 is built from 15 residues. Germline V lookup: CDR1 ENHRY, CDR2 SYGVKD. With 7 bases clipped from V and 6 bases from J, the junction kept 15 bases outside the gene matches. CDR3 in amino acids: CAITKTGGPVSEQYF. The DNA for the CDR3 is TGTGCCATCACCAAGACGGGAGGCCCCGTCTCCGAGCAGTACTTC.

The rearrangement joins TRBV6-6 to TRBJ1-1; D perhaps matches TRBD1 (6 bases). Trimming removed 6 bases at V and 11 bases at J, with 19 bases between. The CDR3 is made up of 13 amino acids. Germline V gene lookup returns CDR1 MNHNY and CDR2 SVGAGI (reference sequence). CDR3 amino acids: CASRTGGGGRAFF. CDR3 nucleotide sequence: TGTGCCAGCAGGACGGGGGGGGGCGGCCGGGCTTTCTTT.

The V call is TRBV25-1, the J call TRBJ1-4; no reliable D call. This CDR3 has 16 amino acids. Germline V gene sequence: CDR1 MGHDK, CDR2 SYGVNS. Trimming took 0 bases from V and 0 from J, leaving 8 bases between them. The CDR3 region is CASSEYRSTTNEKLFF. CDR3 in DNA: TGTGCCAGCAGTGAATATCGGTCTACAACTAATGAAAAACTGTTTTTT.

J is TRBJ2-5 and V is TRBV28; possible D gene TRBD2, 6 bases. This CDR3 comprises 14 residues. The ends were cut back, 6 bases at V and 1 base at J, with 12 bases in the middle. Germline loops: CDR1 MDHEN, CDR2 SYDVKM. The CDR3 nucleotides are TGTGCCAGCAGGAGAGCGGGTTTCCAAGAGACCCAGTACTTC. Encoded protein: CASRRAGFQETQYF.

J is TRBJ2-7 and V is TRBV5-6; the match to TRBD2 covers 10 bases. The CDR3 has 15 residues. Trimming at V came to 4 bases and at J to 0 bases, leaving 4 bases not matched to a gene. Germline assignment: CDR1 SGHDT and CDR2 YYEEEE. The CDR3 nucleotides are TGTGCCAGCAGCCCGGGACTAGCGACCTCCTACGAGCAGTACTTC. Amino acids: CASSPGLATSYEQYF.

The chain uses TRBV7-9 and TRBJ2-7, with D unresolved. The length of the CDR3 is 19 residues. Germline V gene data show CDR1 as SEHNR and CDR2 as FQNEAQ (reference sequence). Trimming cost V 2 bases and J 5 bases, with 28 bases left between them. The CDR3 DNA follows: TGTGCCAGCAGCTTAACGACTGTGTTATCCCCTCTTCGTAAGGACGAGCAGTACTTC. Protein product: CASSLTTVLSPLRKDEQYF.